Presented here are 9 T cell receptor beta chains from one specimen sequenced in a study of tumor-infiltrating lymphocytes in primary liver carcinoma. Germline DNA was extracted alongside blood RNA, which was obtained from unsorted whole blood. Starting from approximately 500 ng of total RNA, TCR beta cDNA was produced with a primer in the constant region. Three nested multiplex PCR rounds, a slightly modified ARM-PCR method, built the TCR beta libraries. Forward primers for TRBV1-TRBV30 and a C-beta reverse primer served the first two PCR rounds, at roughly 10 cycles each. TCRdb independently ran MiXCR on the multiplex PCR reads; one entry per CDR3 protein. The sample yields 250,000 to 350,000 distinct CDR3 sequences, around 50% seen once. The sample consisted of peripheral blood. The receptors derive from a woman aged 25 to 39 with primary liver carcinoma and hepatitis B virus infection.

In regard to this clonotype: With a much larger clone just one base away, this may be a read error. The chain recombines TRBV29-1 with TRBJ2-7, with 7 bases lining up with TRBD1. Per germline, CDR1 SQVTM and CDR2 ANQGSEA. CDR3 length: 14 amino acids. The junction had 9 bases not matched to a gene; V was cut back by 5 bases and J by 2 bases. In DNA, the CDR3 is TGCAGCGTTATATTGGGACAGAAAACCTACGAGCAGTACTTC. Amino acid sequence: CSVILGQKTYEQYF.

This clonotype was found a few times. A much larger clone lies one base from this, so it may be a read error. The rearrangement joins TRBV29-1 to TRBJ2-1, with a possible D match to TRBD2 (5 bases). V lost 1 base and J 0 bases, leaving 13 bases between the germline ends. CDR1 SQVTM and CDR2 ANQGSEA come from the germline V gene. The CDR3 extends over 16 amino acids. CDR3 in DNA: TGCAGCGTTGAAGGGATAACGGGAAGCTCCTACAATGAGCAGTTCTTC. As protein: CSVEGITGSSYNEQFF.

Concerning this clonotype itself: A read error may be the cause here, since a much bigger clone is one base away. The genes are TRBV7-9 and TRBJ2-1; D remains unclear. Germline V lookup: CDR1 SEHNR, CDR2 FQNEAQ (reference sequence). This CDR3 contains 11 residues. The V end was cut by 7 bases, the J end by 4 bases, with 5 bases between. CDR3: CASNEYNEQFF. The CDR3 DNA follows: TGTGCCAGCAACGAGTACAATGAGCAGTTCTTC.

On this clonotype itself: The germline gene is not matched at one end of the junction; a read error may be the cause. This chain connects TRBV11-2 to TRBJ2-7; 8 bases fit TRBD2. CDR3 length: 15 residues. From germline, CDR1 is SGHAT and CDR2 FQNNGV. This chain's CDR3 is CASSFTSGSSYEQSF. In DNA, the CDR3 is TGTGCCAGCAGCTTCACTAGCGGAAGTTCCTACGAGCAGTCCTTC.

This clonotype was observed at least ten times. The rearrangement uses TRBV5-6 and TRBJ2-2; D call uncertain. Germline-derived CDR1 and CDR2 are SGHDT and YYEEEE. The CDR3 runs 14 residues. Trimming left V 2 bases short and J 7 bases short, with 12 bases between. Here the CDR3 DNA reads TGTGCCAGCAGCTTATCCCCTCGGGTCGGGGAGCTGTTTTTT. Its translation: CASSLSPRVGELFF.

There are a few counts of this clonotype. This rearrangement joins TRBV5-4 to TRBJ2-7, with D possibly being TRBD1 or TRBD2 (6 bases each). This CDR3 region has 13 residues. From germline, CDR1 is SGHNT and CDR2 YYREEE (reference sequence). Trimming left V 0 bases short and J 6 bases short, with 10 bases between. As DNA, the CDR3 is TGTGCCAGCAGCTTGGGGACAGCGGGCGAGCAGTACTTC. This gives the protein CASSLGTAGEQYF.

To note about this clonotype: An end of the junction differs from the germline gene, which may be a read error. This rearrangement joins TRBV10-3 to TRBJ2-7; tentative D call: TRBD1 (6 bases). The CDR3 consists of 14 residues. Germline assignment: CDR1 ENHRY and CDR2 SYGVKD. Here the CDR3 DNA reads TGTGTCATCAGACCGATGGGGACAACCTATGAGCAGTACTTC. Its protein is CVIRPMGTTYEQYF.

This clonotype has at least ten counts. This chain joins TRBV6-5 and TRBJ2-2; D call uncertain. Trimming removed 0 bases from V and 6 bases from J, with 8 bases in between. The CDR3 totals 14 residues. CDR1 and CDR2 from the germline V gene are MNHEY and SVGAGI. In DNA form, the CDR3 reads TGTGCCAGCAGTTACTCGTTCTCGTCCGGGGAGCTGTTTTTT. Residues: CASSYSFSSGELFF.

Turning to this clonotype: A single base separates this from a much larger clone, so it may be a read error. The chain has TRBV29-1 and TRBJ1-1; no clear D gene. The CDR3 consists of 12 residues. From germline, CDR1 is SQVTM and CDR2 ANQGSEA. Here the CDR3 reads CSAYRIYTEASF. Here the CDR3 DNA reads TGCAGCGCGTATAGGATTTACACTGAAGCTTCCTTT. Based on the CDR3 plus reference TRBV29-1 and TRBJ1-1, the full variable domain is SAVISQKPSRDICQRGTSLTIQCQVDSQVTMMFWYRQQPGQSLTLIATANQGSEATYESGFVIDKFPISRPNLTFSTLTVSNMSPEDSSIYLCSAYRIYTEASFGQGTRLTVV.